This TCR beta chain was found in a study of cytomegalovirus exposure and HLA in healthy donors (dated by TCRdb to the late 2010s). Background on the whole study: In an earlier analysis of fewer than 750 of the donors, approximately 300 Gb of sequence data and approximately 100 million unique TCR beta sequences from roughly 190 million T cells were reported. Approximately 310 gigabases of sequencing data and 70 million to 95 million unique TCR sequences made up an early release that covered 640 HLA-typed donors. Of the approximately 400 genotyped donors, around 81% fell in the genetic ancestry cluster associated with self-reported Caucasian donors. The study aimed to test whether cataloging public T cell receptors could reveal signatures of past pathogen exposure. Using immunosequencing, the study profiled T cell repertoires from 640 or so subjects and related those repertoires to cytomegalovirus serostatus. A separate validation cohort of 100 to 150 different subjects was used in addition to the approximately 640-subject first cohort. The study combined high-throughput TCR immunosequencing, statistical association of individual TCRs with disease status, and machine learning to predict cytomegalovirus infection status. In a later analysis, previously published TCR beta repertoires from fewer than 750 donors were re-analyzed and high-resolution HLA genotyping was added so that TCR occurrence patterns could be studied. Rather than using new phenotypic data, the later analysis identified candidate immune exposures from TCR beta sequences and from how often those sequences occurred across donors. An earlier analysis of fewer than 750 of the donors used high-throughput TCR beta sequencing to judge whether each TCR beta V gene segment behaved as functional or pseudogenic. Alongside the repertoire data, information on donor age, sex, ethnicity and CMV serostatus was compiled. Genome-wide SNP genotypes for about 60% of the roughly 670 donors were used in a later genetic analysis, which treated that subset as a discovery cohort. Every repertoire in the discovery cohort had been generated on one and the same sequencing platform. Class I and class II HLA loci were covered by the typing at four-digit resolution. The number of typed donors differed by locus: roughly 629-640 for A, B, C, DRB1 and DQB1; approximately 540 for DQA1; fewer than 610 for DPA1; and around 470 for DPB1. Roughly five DR-DQ haplotypes were treated as single units for association and clustering because of strong linkage in the cohort. Among roughly 400 genotyped donors of the cohort, an average of approximately 240,000 unique TCR beta nucleotide sequences were sequenced per donor, roughly 18% of them non-productive. Beyond this particular receptor, the publication reports: In vitro tests confirmed that three of the cytomegalovirus-associated TCR beta chains recognize cytomegalovirus antigens. A further reported finding was that TCR beta sequences accurately predicted the HLA-A and HLA-B alleles for most subjects in the first cohort. Linkage disequilibrium might explain the correlated functional status among segregating V segments, but an unknown experimental factor could not be ruled out. In an earlier analysis of several hundred of the donors, most TCR beta V segments were observed in productive rearrangements about 87% or about 30% of the time, broadly matching IMGT annotations. Strong co-occurrence of HLA alleles, especially DR and DQ, made assigning TCR associations to individual alleles difficult. A later analysis associated 15,000 to 20,000 TCR beta sequences with specific HLA alleles at a false discovery rate of 0.05. While some public TCRs were present in many individuals, most TCR sequences turned up only very rarely across donors. A later genetic analysis associated a missense DCLRE1C variant with V-gene and J-gene trimming of TCR beta chains, and an independent cohort replicated the association. Sequencing depth was assumed to be roughly uniform across donors in the presence/absence analyses, though that assumption may not hold. According to a later genetic analysis, donors in an Asian-associated ancestry cluster had fewer N-insertions in productive TCRs than the roughly 700-donor mean. The classifier was reported to diagnose cytomegalovirus status with high specificity and sensitivity in both the original cohort and the validation cohort. The only immune exposure information available for the cohort was CMV serostatus. A total of 150 or so TCR beta chains were listed by the study as associated with cytomegalovirus. A cluster of highly shared sequence variants was judged likely to be a technical artifact of the sequencing pipeline. Because HLA typing was unavailable for some donors at each locus, only the typed subset was used in association tests. In a later analysis, HLA-associated TCR beta chains were found to be more clonally expanded and to have lower generation probabilities than equally common non-associated chains. Only TCR beta chains were sequenced in this cohort, and the absence of alpha or paired-chain data limited detectable features. A later analysis found that most CMV-associated TCR beta chains appeared HLA-restricted, with HLA associations seemingly driven largely by CMV exposure. Because counts were too low, seventeen rarely observed V segments, including chromosome 9 orphons, were left out of the earlier analysis of some 640 of the donors. A later analysis found that TCR association rates varied across HLA loci, with DRB1 alleles showing the most associated TCRs and HLA-C alleles the fewest. A later analysis reported that several top co-occurrence clusters appeared linked to parvovirus B19, influenza, CMV and Epstein-Barr virus. According to the authors, the approach could potentially be generalized to other disease states and immunological phenotypes. The 87-base-pair reads could not distinguish some IMGT-functional V segments, including TRBV6-2 and TRBV6-3, so those segments were excluded.

Receptors were amplified or captured by the immunoSEQ multiplex PCR assay. For the multiplex PCR, a mixture combining 60 forward primers for TCR Vbeta segments and 13 reverse primers for TCR Jbeta segments was used. A multiplex PCR assay on genomic DNA amplified the CDR3 region of rearranged TCR beta genes. Amplified TCR beta libraries were sequenced as 87-base-pair reads on the Illumina HiSeq System. On the authors' methods: A later analysis counted 75 million to 100 million unique TCR beta chains across the roughly 700 repertoires, and around 9.9 million of these chains were shared by at least two donors. Raw reads were error-corrected and collapsed into unique sequences by a nearest-neighbor algorithm in which closely related sequences were merged to remove PCR and sequencing errors. CDR3 sequences were aligned to IMGT reference sequences to assign V, D and J gene segments. For a sequence to be retained, a match of at least six nucleotides to both a V gene segment and a J gene segment was required. A rearrangement counted as productive if the CDR3 had no stop codons and remained in frame with V and J, and every other rearrangement counted as non-productive. CDR3 was defined according to IMGT convention as the region running from the second conserved V-encoded cysteine to the conserved J-encoded phenylalanine. Sequences without an unambiguous match to a single V gene segment were excluded from the earlier analysis of 587 of the donors. An earlier analysis of fewer than 650 of the donors classified V segments as functional when productive rearrangements were above 56.7% and as segregating when the standard deviation between donors was above 5%. To diagnose cytomegalovirus status from the catalog of TCR beta chain sequences, a statistical classification framework was built. In a later analysis, V and J genes were assigned by comparing TCR nucleotide sequences against IMGT/GENE-DB human TR gene sequences. In a later analysis, CDR3 sequences and most-parsimonious VDJ recombination scenarios were assigned using the TCRdist pipeline. In a later analysis, each TCR beta chain was defined by its CDR3 amino acid sequence together with its V-gene family, and reads lacking a unique V-gene family were excluded. As a way to deal with suspected cross-contamination and a sequencing artifact, a later analysis dropped 450 to 600 nucleotide sequences that were highly shared and had low generation probability. In a later analysis, a clonal expansion index was calculated for each public chain from normalized within-repertoire ranks of inferred template counts. In a later analysis, generation probabilities were computed with a VDJ recombination model fitted to out-of-frame rearrangements, and the resulting probabilities were checked against IGoR. In a later analysis, hypergeometric tests were used to score TCR-TCR, TCR-HLA and TCR-CMV co-occurrence, with a repertoire-size bias correction applied to TCR pairs. To estimate false discovery rates, a later analysis permuted the HLA or CMV assignments 20 times. A later analysis grouped co-occurring TCRs with DBSCAN, adding TCRdist sequence similarity when clustering within HLA-allele-positive subsets. Repertoires with fewer than 30,000 or more than 120,000 public chains, plus five repertoires with anomalous nucleotide sharing, were excluded from co-occurrence clustering. TCRdb provides this immuneACCESS table in a form limited to in-frame rearrangements. Some clones are lacking; in checked studies, under half of them reflect an unresolved V gene, and why the rest are absent is not known. The V and J calls and the clone size are those of that table, but D and trimming were determined from the DNA. Here the sample has some 110,000 clones; 80% to 85% occur a single time. The top ten clonotypes cover 3.9% of the sample.

Note on this clone: Its specific antigen is unknown. No base-level quality is on record; no much larger clone is a single base apart.

In total, over 600 healthy bone marrow donors made up the cohort. All cohort members were sampled while nominally healthy, although unrecorded immune exposures were likely present. The donor was CMV seronegative and was included in the group of under 450 seronegative cohort members. A peripheral blood sample was provided by each donor, and peripheral blood mononuclear cells were used for TCR beta sequencing. The Qiagen DNeasy Blood Extraction Kit was used to extract genomic DNA from the blood cell samples. Its CDR3 holds 12 amino acids, cysteine through phenylalanine. Here the CDR3 DNA is all that survives: 36 bases in frame from base 1. Relative to germline, V is 0 bases shorter and J is 13 bases shorter, with 11 bases between their ends. The germline V gene encodes CDR1 SGHRS and CDR2 YFSETQ.

The clonotype originates from a woman under 40 in good health and CMV-seronegative. Sequenced input: PBMCs. Here the chain combines TRBV5-1 and TRBJ2-1; tentative D gene TRBD2, with 6 bases matching. The DNA sequence is given as TGCGCCAGCAGCTTGGACGGGGGAACCCAGTTCTTC. This yields the protein CASSLDGGTQFF.